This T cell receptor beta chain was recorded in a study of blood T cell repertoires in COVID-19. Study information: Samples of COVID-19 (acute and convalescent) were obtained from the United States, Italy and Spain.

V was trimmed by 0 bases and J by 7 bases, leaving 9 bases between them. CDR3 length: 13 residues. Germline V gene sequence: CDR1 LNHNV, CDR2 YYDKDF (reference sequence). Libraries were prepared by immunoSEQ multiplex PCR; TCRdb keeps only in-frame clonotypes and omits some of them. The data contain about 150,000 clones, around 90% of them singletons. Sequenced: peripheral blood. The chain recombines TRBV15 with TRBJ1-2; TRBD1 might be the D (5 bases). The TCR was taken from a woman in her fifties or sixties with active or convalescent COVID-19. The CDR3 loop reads CATSREGRGGYTF. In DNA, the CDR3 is TGTGCCACCAGCAGAGAGGGGCGAGGTGGCTACACCTTC.